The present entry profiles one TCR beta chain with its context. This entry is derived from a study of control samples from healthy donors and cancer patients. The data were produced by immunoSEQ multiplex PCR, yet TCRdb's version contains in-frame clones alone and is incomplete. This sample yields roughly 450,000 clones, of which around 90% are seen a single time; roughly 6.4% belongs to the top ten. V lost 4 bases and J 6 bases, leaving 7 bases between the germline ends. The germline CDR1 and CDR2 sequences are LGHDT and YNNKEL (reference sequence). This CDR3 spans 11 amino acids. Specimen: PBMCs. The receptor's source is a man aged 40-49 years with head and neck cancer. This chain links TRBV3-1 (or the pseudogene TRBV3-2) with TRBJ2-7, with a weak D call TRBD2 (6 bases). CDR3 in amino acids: CASSPGVEQYF. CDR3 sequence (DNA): TGTGCCAGCAGCCCGGGAGTCGAGCAGTACTTC.